These 21 T cell receptor beta chains were all obtained from the same sample, sequenced in a study of T cell repertoires in cytomegalovirus infection. Their antigens are not known. TCRdb called the reads again in MiXCR, with one record for every CDR3 protein. This sample yields 350,000 to 400,000 distinct CDR3 sequences, of which about 34% are seen a single time; about 13% belongs to the top ten. The sequences come from cultured PBMCs, collected from culture after CMV antigen stimulation. These receptors all come from a human donor in good health (CMV status not recorded). Some clones in this sample may be carry-over from other donors' samples.

V is TRBV4-1 and J is TRBJ1-5; D is ambiguous. CDR3 size: 15 residues. V was pared by 1 base and J by 0 bases, with 7 bases between. Per germline, CDR1 MGHRA and CDR2 YSYEKL. Written as DNA, the CDR3 is TGCGCCAGCAGCCAAGCCGATGGTAGCAATCAGCCCCAGCATTTT. It yields the protein CASSQADGSNQPQHF.

This chain connects TRBV30 to TRBJ2-3; 11 bases align to TRBD2. The junction had 13 bases not matched to a gene; V was cut back by 2 bases and J by 6 bases. CDR3 length: 17 residues. The germline gives CDR1 GTSNPN, CDR2 SVGIG (reference sequence). CDR3 sequence reads: CAWSKIWGLAEVDTQYF. In nucleotides, the CDR3 is TGTGCCTGGAGTAAGATTTGGGGACTAGCGGAGGTGGATACGCAGTATTTT.

This clonotype has only a few counts. This sequence joins TRBV10-3 and TRBJ1-1; D not certain. CDR3 size: 13 residues. Trimming cost V 2 bases and J 1 base, with 5 bases left between them. The germline gives CDR1 ENHRY, CDR2 SYGVKD. Written as DNA, the CDR3 is TGTGCCATCAGTGAGACACCGAACACTGAAGCTTTCTTT. Its protein is CAISETPNTEAFF.

The chain carries TRBV2 and TRBJ1-2, with TRBD1 identical over 7 bases. J lost 3 bases, V lost 0 bases, and 4 bases had no gene match. Per germline, CDR1 SNHLY and CDR2 FYNNEI. The CDR3 loop spans 15 amino acids. The CDR3 region is CASSEAGQSYYGYTF. In nucleotides, the CDR3 is TGTGCCAGCAGTGAAGCGGGACAGTCGTACTATGGCTACACCTTC.

This rearrangement joins TRBV2 to TRBJ2-7, with 7 bases matching TRBD2. Germline values: CDR1 SNHLY, CDR2 FYNNEI. Germline trimming cut 1 base from V and 2 bases from J; bases unmatched to any gene: 11. The CDR3 sequence is 17 residues long. The CDR3 sequence: CASSEGYIQRDPYEQYV. CDR3 nucleotide sequence: TGTGCCAGCAGTGAAGGTTATATCCAGCGGGACCCCTACGAGCAGTACGTC.

Only a few counts were recorded for this clonotype. This chain connects TRBV10-3 to TRBJ2-5; 10 bases line up with TRBD2. The CDR3 runs to 15 residues. Germline V gene data show CDR1 as ENHRY and CDR2 as SYGVKD. Trimming at V came to 2 bases and at J to 2 bases, leaving 2 bases not matched to a gene. The CDR3 sequence: CAISESGRGQETQYF. CDR3 DNA sequence: TGTGCCATCAGTGAGAGCGGGAGGGGTCAAGAGACCCAGTACTTC.

There are a few counts of this clonotype. The CDR3 sequence is CASSLGNNQPQHF. The CDR3 DNA reads as TGTGCCAGCAGTTTAGGGAACAATCAGCCCCAGCATTTT. The chain is built from TRBV12-3 or TRBV12-4 and TRBJ1-5, with no clear D. This CDR3 has 13 residues. V was cut by 1 base and J by 3 bases, with 4 bases left in between.

The chain recombines TRBV6-5 with TRBJ2-1; D is perhaps TRBD1 (6 bases). The ends were cut back, 2 bases at V and 5 bases at J, with 13 bases in the middle. This CDR3 region has 15 residues. Germline V gene data show CDR1 as MNHEY and CDR2 as SVGAGI. The chain's CDR3 is CASSYAGVENNEQFF. Here the CDR3 DNA reads TGTGCCAGCAGTTACGCAGGGGTCGAGAACAATGAGCAGTTCTTC.

This clonotype was seen a handful of times. The chain couples TRBV24-1 to TRBJ1-3; D unclear. The CDR3 loop spans 15 amino acids. Germline V gene data show CDR1 as KGHDR and CDR2 as SFDVKD. The V gene lost 4 bases and the J gene lost 8 bases, with 17 bases spanning the gap. This CDR3 is CATSDQSFSGYTIYF. For the CDR3, the DNA is TGTGCCACCAGTGACCAGAGTTTCAGCGGATACACCATATATTTT.

The gene calls are TRBV7-2 and TRBJ1-2; D is uncertain. V lost 6 bases, J lost 4 bases, and 9 bases lay in between. Per the germline V gene, CDR1 is SGHTA and CDR2 is FQGNSA. The CDR3 is 12 residues long. The CDR3 region has the DNA TGTGCCAGCAGTCTTACTACCTATGGCTACACCTTC. This gives the protein CASSLTTYGYTF.

DNA of the CDR3: TGTGCCAGCAGCTCCAACTGGTTAGGACAGCAAGAGACCCAGTACTTC. Amino acids: CASSSNWLGQQETQYF. The rearrangement links TRBV7-6 to TRBJ2-5; D may be TRBD1 (6 bases). The CDR3 contains 16 residues. Germline assignment: CDR1 SGHVS and CDR2 FNYEAQ. Trimming shortened V by 4 bases and J by 2 bases, and 17 bases separated the two germline ends.

V gene TRBV7-2 combines with J gene TRBJ2-2; D call uncertain. Germline V gene data show CDR1 as SGHTA and CDR2 as FQGNSA. V lost 1 base to trimming and J lost 7 bases, with 7 bases between them. The CDR3 contains 13 residues. CDR3 in DNA: TGTGCCAGCAGCTTAGATTCCATCGGGGAGCTGTTTTTT. The encoded protein is CASSLDSIGELFF.

As DNA, the CDR3 is TGTGCCAGCAGCCGGACAATAGGCCGCTACGAGCAGTACTTC. Translated, it gives CASSRTIGRYEQYF. The rearrangement uses TRBV6-2 or TRBV6-3 and TRBJ2-7; D is perhaps TRBD1 (5 bases). The length of the CDR3 is 14 residues. The germline CDR1 and CDR2 sequences are MNHEY and SVGEGT. Trimming pared 6 bases from V and 3 bases from J, leaving 15 bases between.

Only a few counts were recorded for this clonotype. The rearrangement uses TRBV7-9 and TRBJ2-1; 9 bases map to TRBD2. Germline CDR1 SEHNR, CDR2 FQNEAQ (reference sequence). The V and J ends lost 1 base and 6 bases, in that order; junction bases with no gene match: 7. This CDR3 region has 16 residues. The CDR3: CASSLVSSGRTNEQFF. The CDR3 coding sequence is TGTGCCAGCAGCTTAGTTTCCAGCGGGAGGACCAATGAGCAGTTCTTC.

The V call is TRBV7-2, the J call TRBJ2-6; D not resolved. There are 17 residues in the CDR3. The V gene lost 5 bases and the J gene lost 2 bases, with 16 bases spanning the gap. Germline V lookup: CDR1 SGHTA, CDR2 FQGNSA. The CDR3 here is CASSPQVTLAGANVLTF. Written as DNA, the CDR3 is TGTGCCAGCAGCCCCCAGGTGACCCTGGCTGGGGCCAACGTCCTGACTTTC.

This chain uses TRBV7-6 with TRBJ2-2; D is possibly TRBD1 (6 bases). Deletions cut 5 bases from V and 5 bases from J, with 21 bases between. The V gene's germline CDR1 is SGHVS and CDR2 FNYEAQ. The CDR3 has 17 residues. CDR3 DNA sequence: TGTGCCAGCAGCCCCTTTGCCGGGACATTCAATACCGGGGAGCTGTTTTTT. Encoded protein: CASSPFAGTFNTGELFF.

The J gene is TRBJ2-1, the V gene TRBV12-3 or TRBV12-4; possible D gene TRBD1, 6 bases. Trimming cost V 1 base and J 4 bases, with 29 bases left between them. This CDR3 contains 21 residues. The CDR3 protein is CASSLGGDRRIVPEVYNEQFF. The CDR3 nucleotides read TGTGCCAGCAGTTTAGGCGGAGACAGGAGGATCGTCCCGGAGGTGTACAATGAGCAGTTCTTC.

In its sample, this clonotype was seen a few times. The gene calls are TRBV7-2 and TRBJ1-2; the D gene is possibly TRBD1 (6 bases). Trimming left V 5 bases short and J 7 bases short, with 20 bases between. This CDR3 has 15 residues. Germline assignment: CDR1 SGHTA and CDR2 FQGNSA. CDR3 DNA sequence: TGTGCCAGCAGCCTCACAGGGAAACCTTTAGGTGGCTACACCTTC. It encodes CASSLTGKPLGGYTF.

The chain joins TRBV29-1 to TRBJ2-7; 14 bases line up with TRBD2. The V and J ends lost 6 bases and 3 bases, in that order; junction bases with no gene match: 4. The V gene's germline CDR1 is SQVTM and CDR2 ANQGSEA. The CDR3 has 14 amino acids. In nucleotides, the CDR3 is TGCAGCGTGGCCGGGACTAGCGGGAGCTACGAGCAGTACTTC. The encoded protein is CSVAGTSGSYEQYF.

This clonotype was picked up a small number of times. This rearrangement joins TRBV7-2 to TRBJ1-2, with 9 bases lining up with TRBD1. Germline assignment: CDR1 SGHTA and CDR2 FQGNSA. The CDR3 contains 15 residues. J lost 8 bases, V lost 4 bases, and 11 bases had no gene match. DNA of the CDR3: TGTGCCAGCAGCTCATCCGGGACAGGGATCAGCGGCTACACCTTC. Protein sequence: CASSSSGTGISGYTF.

This clonotype has only a few counts. This chain uses TRBV4-2 with TRBJ2-1; D not resolved. Germline loops: CDR1 LGHNA, CDR2 YNFKEQ. Trimming removed 0 bases from V and 7 bases from J, with 13 bases in between. This CDR3 comprises 15 residues. This CDR3 is CASSQDWALGNEQFF. The CDR3 nucleotides read TGTGCCAGCAGCCAAGATTGGGCTCTTGGAAATGAGCAGTTCTTC.